The clone carrying this TCR beta chain was found once. The data were taken from a study of blood T cell repertoires in COVID-19. Study context: The United States, Italy and Spain provided the acute and convalescent COVID-19 samples. Sources were T cells, B-cell-depleted T cells, or PBMCs; the material itself was cDNA or gDNA.

Original data processing: Counts of nucleated cells, estimated from reference gene primer amplification, were obtained. Clones were sequenced by immunoSEQ multiplex PCR, and TCRdb holds only the in-frame ones, with some missing. V and J calls and clone size are given by that table; D and trimming were obtained from the DNA. The sample lists some 76,000 clones, roughly nine tenths occurring once. The germline V gene encodes CDR1 SGHTA and CDR2 FQGNSA. CDR3 length: 14 amino acids. With 7 bases removed from V and 1 base from J, the gap between germline ends came to 14 bases. The source is a man older than 75 in a cohort sampled during active COVID-19. The chain couples TRBV7-2 to TRBJ2-7; no clear D gene. Sequenced input: peripheral blood. CDR3 DNA sequence: TGTGCCAGCATCGAGAAGAGCCCGTCCTACGAGCAGTACTTC. Protein sequence: CASIEKSPSYEQYF.